A single sample gave rise to the 32 T cell receptor beta chains below, sequenced in a study of cytomegalovirus exposure and HLA in healthy donors. Primers included in the PCR were 60 Vbeta and 13 Jbeta primers. Produced via immunoSEQ multiplex PCR; TCRdb's table is partial and in-frame only. The table has about 160,000 clones, over 75% seen once. What was sequenced was PBMCs. The receptors derive from a man between 40 and 49 years old in good health and CMV-seronegative.

This chain uses TRBV4-3 with TRBJ2-3; 9 nucleotides match TRBD1. Looked up from germline, CDR1 is LGHNA and CDR2 is YSLEER. The ends lost 1 base at V and 6 bases at J; junction bases unmatched: 5. The CDR3 extends over 15 amino acids. The CDR3 DNA follows: TGCGCCAGCAGCCAAGGGACAGGGGTCATGGATACGCAGTATTTT. Its protein product is CASSQGTGVMDTQYF.

This sequence joins TRBV5-1 and TRBJ2-5, with 7 bases identical to TRBD1. Matching the DNA end better, TRBJ2-7 makes the J call doubtful. The CDR3 is made up of 16 amino acids. CDR1 is SGHRS and CDR2 is YFSETQ in the germline V gene. Here the CDR3 DNA reads TGCGCCAGCAGTATGGCTTTGACAGGGCGAACTTACGAGCAGTACTTC. It codes for CASSMALTGRTYEQYF.

V usage is TRBV4-1 and J usage is TRBJ2-1; TRBD1 aligns across 7 bases. V lost 0 bases and J lost 7; bases outside the gene matches: 12. This CDR3 contains 17 residues. Per the germline V gene, CDR1 is MGHRA and CDR2 is YSYEKL. The CDR3 here is CASSQDEQRQGFNEQFF. CDR3 in DNA: TGCGCCAGCAGCCAAGATGAGCAGAGACAGGGTTTTAATGAGCAGTTCTTC.

V gene TRBV7-2 combines with J gene TRBJ2-7, with 12 bases aligning to TRBD1. CDR1 and CDR2 from the germline V gene are SGHTA and FQGNSA. The CDR3 is 15 amino acids. V was pared by 0 bases and J by 6 bases, with 3 bases of the junction left unmatched. The DNA for the CDR3 is TGTGCCAGCAGCTTAGCGGGACAGGGGGCAGCCGAGCAGTACTTC. It yields the protein CASSLAGQGAAEQYF.

This clone was seen only a few times. The chain uses TRBV9 and TRBJ1-6, with D possibly TRBD1 on 6 matching bases. V was shortened by 2 bases and J by 9 bases, with 9 bases between the two germline ends. The length of the CDR3 is 13 residues. Germline V lookup: CDR1 SGDLS, CDR2 YYNGEE. The CDR3 DNA reads as TGTGCCAGCAGCGTTTCAGGGGTTTCACCCCTCCACTTT. Its translation: CASSVSGVSPLHF.

The rearrangement uses TRBV19 and TRBJ2-5, with D hard to call. The CDR3 contains 18 residues. The germline V gene encodes CDR1 LNHDA and CDR2 SQIVND (reference sequence). Trimming stripped 5 bases from V and 0 bases from J, with 22 bases between. The CDR3 sequence is CASSHEPLAHKYQETQYF. The CDR3 bases are TGTGCCAGTAGTCATGAACCCCTGGCCCATAAGTACCAAGAGACCCAGTACTTC.

The chain is built from TRBV29-1 and TRBJ2-5, with 12 bases matching TRBD2. CDR1 SQVTM and CDR2 ANQGSEA come from the germline V gene. This CDR3 contains 14 residues. V lost 7 bases and J lost 2; bases outside the gene matches: 5. The CDR3 DNA sequence: TGCAGCGCCGGGACTAGCGGGTTACAAGAGACCCAGTACTTC. The encoded protein is CSAGTSGLQETQYF.

The V and J genes are TRBV7-9 and TRBJ2-3; TRBD1 matches at 8 bases. Germline CDR1 and CDR2: SEHNR and FQNEAQ (reference sequence). The CDR3 length is 14 residues. J lost 1 base, V lost 3 bases, and 0 bases had no gene match. The chain's CDR3 is CASSLTGGTDTQYF. CDR3 sequence (DNA): TGTGCCAGCAGCTTGACAGGGGGCACAGATACGCAGTATTTT.

V and J are TRBV30 and TRBJ1-6; 8 bases agree with TRBD1. V lost 2 bases and J lost 9; bases outside the gene matches: 12. CDR3 length: 16 amino acids. CDR1 is GTSNPN and CDR2 is SVGIG in the germline V gene (reference sequence). CDR3 region: CAWSWMFGQGVSPLHF. As DNA, the CDR3 is TGTGCCTGGAGTTGGATGTTCGGACAGGGCGTTTCACCCCTCCACTTT.

This clone came up a few times. The CDR3 loop is CASSERQGTEKLFF. CDR3 DNA: TGTGCCAGCAGTGAAAGACAGGGAACTGAAAAACTGTTTTTT. V usage is TRBV2 and J usage is TRBJ1-4; 7 nucleotides match TRBD1. The CDR3 runs to 14 residues. The J segment lost 7 bases and the V segment lost 2 bases, leaving 4 bases of the junction unmatched. The germline gives CDR1 SNHLY, CDR2 FYNNEI.

The rearrangement links TRBV2 to TRBJ1-1, with 7 bases fitting TRBD1. Per the germline V gene, CDR1 is SNHLY and CDR2 is FYNNEI. The CDR3 extends over 17 amino acids. J was trimmed by 4 bases and V by 9 bases; bases with no gene match: 20. CDR3 DNA: TGTGCCAGGACCTTATCATCAGGGGGAACCCCGAGCACTGAAGCTTTCTTT. Translating it yields CARTLSSGGTPSTEAFF.

This chain connects TRBV6-1 to TRBJ2-1; possibly TRBD1 for D (7 bases). Per germline, CDR1 MNHNS and CDR2 SASEGT. This CDR3 is built from 15 residues. Deletions cut 0 bases from V and 13 bases from J, with 19 bases between. The CDR3 here is CASSEAGGQGGIQFF. The CDR3 bases are TGTGCCAGCAGTGAAGCGGGGGGTCAGGGGGGCATACAGTTCTTC.

The chain joins TRBV6-5 to TRBJ2-5, with 9 bases that match TRBD1. Germline CDR1 MNHEY, CDR2 SVGAGI. Germline trimming cut 2 bases from V and 0 bases from J; bases unmatched to any gene: 1. The CDR3 runs to 15 residues. CDR3 DNA sequence: TGTGCCAGCAGTTACGGGACAGGGCACCAAGAGACCCAGTACTTC. It translates to CASSYGTGHQETQYF.

V gene TRBV7-9 combines with J gene TRBJ2-7, with 7 bases that match TRBD1. The junction had 8 bases not matched to a gene; V was cut back by 5 bases and J by 1 base. Germline V lookup: CDR1 SEHNR, CDR2 FQNEAQ (reference sequence). This CDR3 is built from 15 residues. CDR3: CASSTEDRPSYEQYF. The CDR3 coding sequence is TGTGCCAGCAGCACAGAGGACAGGCCGTCCTACGAGCAGTACTTC.

This chain connects TRBV6-4 to TRBJ2-1, with 12 bases matching TRBD2. The CDR3 loop spans 15 amino acids. Unmatched junction bases numbered 8, after V lost 6 bases and J lost 8 bases. The germline V gene encodes CDR1 MRHNA and CDR2 SNTAGT. CDR3 coding DNA: TGTGCCAGCAGAGAGACTAGCGGGGGCGGGGATGAGCAGTTCTTC. This codes for CASRETSGGGDEQFF.

The sample holds a few counts of this clone. The chain carries TRBV7-2 and TRBJ1-1; no clear D gene. V dropped 5 bases and J dropped 6 bases, with 19 bases sitting between them. CDR1 SGHTA and CDR2 FQGNSA come from the germline V gene. CDR3 size: 15 residues. The CDR3 loop reads CASSPREGQRSEAFF. DNA of the CDR3: TGTGCCAGCAGCCCCCGGGAGGGTCAAAGGTCTGAAGCTTTCTTT.

This clone was seen just once. Compared with germline, one end of the junction differs, possibly owing to a read error. V gene TRBV7-7 combines with J gene TRBJ2-1; TRBD1 agrees at 8 bases. Germline CDR1 and CDR2: SSHAT and FNYEAQ (reference sequence). This CDR3 region has 14 residues. The CDR3, as DNA: TGTGCTAGCAGCTTAGGGCAGGGGGCGAATGAGCAGTTCTTC. The encoded protein is CASSLGQGANEQFF.

This rearrangement joins TRBV15 to TRBJ2-5, with TRBD1 identical over 7 bases. Judging by the DNA end, TRBJ2-7 fits better; the J call may be wrong. The germline V gene has CDR1 LNHNV and CDR2 YYDKDF (reference sequence). This CDR3 has 15 amino acids. The CDR3 nucleotides read TGTGCCACCAGCGTGGAGCAGGGGGACTCCTACGAGCAGTACTTC. This sequence encodes CATSVEQGDSYEQYF.

This clone is a singleton in its sample. The V gene is TRBV6-5, the J gene TRBJ2-7; TRBD2 matches 8 bases. Trimming took 7 bases from V and 4 from J; bases not matched to a gene: 6. Germline V gives CDR1 MNHEY, CDR2 SVGAGI. The CDR3 has 13 residues. CDR3 amino acids: CASTPGLAYEQYF. CDR3 coding DNA: TGTGCCAGCACCCCTGGACTAGCTTACGAGCAGTACTTC.

This clone was detected a few times. V usage is TRBV18 and J usage is TRBJ1-5; a weak D match, TRBD1 (6 bases). Germline CDR1 KGHSH, CDR2 LQKENI. Deletions cut 2 bases from V and 3 bases from J, with 14 bases between. The CDR3 has 16 amino acids. CDR3 residues: CASSPDRTANNQPQHF. In DNA, the CDR3 is TGTGCCAGCTCACCAGATAGGACAGCTAACAATCAGCCCCAGCATTTT.

The J gene is TRBJ1-1, the V gene TRBV4-1, with 11 bases that match TRBD1. Germline CDR1 reads MGHRA; CDR2 reads YSYEKL. Unmatched junction bases numbered 11, after V lost 1 base and J lost 4 bases. The CDR3 length is 18 residues. The CDR3: CASSQARGTGGKGTEAFF. The CDR3 nucleotides are TGCGCCAGCAGCCAAGCGAGGGGGACAGGGGGAAAGGGCACTGAAGCTTTCTTT.

The J gene is TRBJ1-1, the V gene TRBV6-9; D may be TRBD1 (5 bases). The CDR3 is 10 residues long. V gave up 9 bases and J gave up 10 bases, with 12 bases separating them. CDR1 is MNHGY and CDR2 is SVAAGI in the germline V gene. Here the CDR3 DNA reads TGTGCCAGGACCAGGGTGCGAGCTTTCTTT. Amino acids: CARTRVRAFF.

This rearrangement joins TRBV7-9 to TRBJ2-7, with 8 bases lining up with TRBD2. The CDR3 spans 16 residues. The J segment lost 0 bases and the V segment lost 5 bases, leaving 9 bases of the junction unmatched. In germline, CDR1 is SEHNR, CDR2 FQNEAQ (reference sequence). The CDR3 protein is CASSPLSGESSYEQYF. The CDR3, as DNA: TGTGCCAGCAGCCCTCTTAGCGGGGAGAGCTCCTACGAGCAGTACTTC. The full variable domain, rest sourced from reference TRBV7-9 and TRBJ2-7, is DTGVSQNPRHKITKRGQNVTFRCDPISEHNRLYWYRQTLGQGPEFLTYFQNEAQLEKSRLLSDRFSAERPKGSFSTLEIQRTEQGDSAMYLCASSPLSGESSYEQYFGPGTRLTVT.

The chain couples TRBV5-1 to TRBJ2-5; 7 bases line up with TRBD1. Trimming took 9 bases from V and 5 from J; bases not matched to a gene: 10. The CDR3 runs 13 residues. Germline V lookup: CDR1 SGHRS, CDR2 YFSETQ. CDR3: CATTPTGLETQYF. In nucleotides, the CDR3 is TGCGCCACCACCCCGACAGGGTTGGAGACCCAGTACTTC.

DNA of the CDR3: TGTGCCAGCAGCTTAGCGTCCGGGGCTGGAAACACCATATATTTT. Encoded protein: CASSLASGAGNTIYF. V and J are TRBV7-2 and TRBJ1-3; D gene uncertain. Trimming removed 0 bases at V and 2 bases at J, with 8 bases between. Germline CDR1 SGHTA, CDR2 FQGNSA. The CDR3 length is 15 residues.

This chain connects TRBV15 to TRBJ2-4; TRBD2 is a possible D gene (6 bases). V lost 0 bases and J lost 15, with 15 bases in between. The CDR3 loop spans 13 amino acids. Germline-derived CDR1 and CDR2 are LNHNV and YYDKDF (reference sequence). CDR3 in DNA: TGTGCCACCAGCAGAGATGACCGGGACTCCCCGTACTTC. Translating it yields CATSRDDRDSPYF.

This clone was counted a few times. This chain links TRBV7-3 with TRBJ1-2, with 8 bases lining up with TRBD1. V gave up 2 bases and J gave up 8 bases; unmatched junction bases: 7. Germline CDR1 reads SGHTA; CDR2 reads FQGTGA. CDR3 length: 14 residues. CDR3 residues: CASSLGRDRQGYTF. The CDR3 nucleotides are TGTGCCAGCAGCTTAGGCCGGGACAGGCAAGGCTACACCTTC.

This rearrangement joins TRBV28 to TRBJ1-2, with D unclear. The CDR3 consists of 12 residues. Germline V gene data show CDR1 as MDHEN and CDR2 as SYDVKM. Trimming pared 2 bases from V and 6 bases from J, leaving 7 bases between. The chain's CDR3 is CASSLMGDGYTF. The CDR3 coding sequence is TGTGCCAGCAGTTTAATGGGAGATGGCTACACCTTC.

The sample holds one count of this clone. The rearrangement links TRBV27 to TRBJ1-5; TRBD1 aligns across 7 bases. Losses at the gene ends were 9 bases for V and 3 bases for J; bases not matched to a gene: 5. The germline gives CDR1 MNHEY, CDR2 SMNVEV (reference sequence). The CDR3 contains 13 residues. The CDR3 sequence: CASQGGFNQPQHF. CDR3 DNA sequence: TGTGCCAGTCAGGGGGGCTTCAATCAGCCCCAGCATTTT.

The chain has TRBV6-1 and TRBJ1-5; 10 nucleotides line up with TRBD1. CDR3 length: 16 residues. Germline V lookup: CDR1 MNHNS, CDR2 SASEGT. The V gene end was trimmed by 3 bases and the J gene end by 4 bases; junction bases not matched to a gene: 6. The CDR3 region has the DNA TGTGCCAGCAGTGAGGTACCGGGACAGGGGAATCAGCCCCAGCATTTT. Translating it yields CASSEVPGQGNQPQHF.

The chain has TRBV7-2 and TRBJ2-7; TRBD2 matches 7 bases. The CDR3 is 15 residues long. The V gene's germline CDR1 is SGHTA and CDR2 FQGNSA. The V and J ends lost 6 bases and 0 bases, in that order; junction bases with no gene match: 8. The CDR3 is CASRLSGTFSYEQYF. The CDR3 coding sequence is TGTGCCAGCAGATTAAGCGGGACCTTCTCCTACGAGCAGTACTTC.

V gene TRBV6-1 combines with J gene TRBJ2-5; D is possibly TRBD2 (5 bases). V lost 3 bases, J lost 0 bases, and 8 bases lay in between. The CDR3 contains 14 residues. CDR1 is MNHNS, CDR2 SASEGT, per germline. This chain's CDR3 is CASSEPGYQETQYF. The CDR3 DNA is TGTGCCAGCAGTGAGCCGGGGTACCAAGAGACCCAGTACTTC.